This T cell receptor (beta chain) was sequenced in a study of radiation and T cells in renal cell carcinoma. Time point in this sample: blood 4 weeks post-SBRT, at nephrectomy. Treatment noted: 15 Gy SBRT to primary tumor, nephrectomy 4 weeks later. Nephrectomy followed 15 Gy stereotactic body radiation by 4 weeks. The patient's renal cell carcinoma had clear cell pathology. The CDR3 is 11 residues long. From germline, CDR1 is MNHNY and CDR2 SVGAGI (reference sequence). V was trimmed by 7 bases and J by 8 bases, leaving 11 bases between them. About this clone itself: Its antigen is currently unknown.

Clones were sequenced by immunoSEQ multiplex PCR, and TCRdb holds only the in-frame ones, with some missing. The repertoire has 140,000 or so clones, around 88% of them found once; the top ten carry around a sixth. The study, taken as a whole, reports: Top tumor clonotypes rose in blood 2 weeks post-radiation, then contracted. Without pretreatment biopsies, baseline tumor clonotype presence was undetermined.

V is TRBV6-6 and J is TRBJ1-2; D might be TRBD1 (5 bases). Sequencing used blood, obtained from a patient whose treatment included radiotherapy and nephrectomy. The sequence derives from a woman aged 50 to 60 with renal cell carcinoma. The CDR3 is CASNGAGGYTF. The CDR3 DNA is TGTGCCAGCAACGGGGCGGGAGGCTACACCTTC.